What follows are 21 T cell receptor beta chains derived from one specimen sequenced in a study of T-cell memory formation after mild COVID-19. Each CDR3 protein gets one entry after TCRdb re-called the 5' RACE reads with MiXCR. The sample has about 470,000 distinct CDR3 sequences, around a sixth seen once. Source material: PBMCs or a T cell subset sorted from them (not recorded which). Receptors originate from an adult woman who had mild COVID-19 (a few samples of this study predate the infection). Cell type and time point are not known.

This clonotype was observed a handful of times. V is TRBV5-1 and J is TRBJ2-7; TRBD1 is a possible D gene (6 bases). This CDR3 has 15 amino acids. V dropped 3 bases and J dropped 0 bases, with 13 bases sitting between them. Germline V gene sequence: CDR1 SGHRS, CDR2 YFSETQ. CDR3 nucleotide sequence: TGCGCCAGCAGCTCTCAGGGGATCCTCTCCTACGAGCAGTACTTC. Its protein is CASSSQGILSYEQYF.

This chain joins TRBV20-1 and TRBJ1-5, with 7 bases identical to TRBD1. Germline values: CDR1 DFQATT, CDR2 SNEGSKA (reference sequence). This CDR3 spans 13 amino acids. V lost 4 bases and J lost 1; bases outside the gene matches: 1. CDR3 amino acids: CSATGQSNQPQHF. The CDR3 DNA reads TGCAGTGCTACGGGACAGAGCAATCAGCCCCAGCATTTT.

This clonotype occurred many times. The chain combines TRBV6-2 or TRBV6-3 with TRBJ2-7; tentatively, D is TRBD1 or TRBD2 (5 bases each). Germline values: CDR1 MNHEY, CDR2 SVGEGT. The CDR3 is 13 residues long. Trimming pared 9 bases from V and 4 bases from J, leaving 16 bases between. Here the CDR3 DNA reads TGTGCCAGTAGGGACCCCGTCGGATACGAGCAGTACTTC. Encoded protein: CASRDPVGYEQYF.

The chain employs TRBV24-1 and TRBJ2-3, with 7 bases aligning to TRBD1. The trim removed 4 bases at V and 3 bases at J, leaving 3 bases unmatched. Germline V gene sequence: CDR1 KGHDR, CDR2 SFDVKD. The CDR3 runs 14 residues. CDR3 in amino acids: CATSDPDRTDTQYF. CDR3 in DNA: TGTGCCACCAGTGACCCGGACAGGACAGATACGCAGTATTTT.

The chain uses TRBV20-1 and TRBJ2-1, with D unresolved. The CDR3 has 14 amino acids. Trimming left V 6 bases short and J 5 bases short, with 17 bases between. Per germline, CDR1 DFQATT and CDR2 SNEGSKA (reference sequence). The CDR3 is CSAWIQDRNNEQFF. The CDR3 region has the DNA TGCAGTGCATGGATCCAAGACCGCAACAATGAGCAGTTCTTC.

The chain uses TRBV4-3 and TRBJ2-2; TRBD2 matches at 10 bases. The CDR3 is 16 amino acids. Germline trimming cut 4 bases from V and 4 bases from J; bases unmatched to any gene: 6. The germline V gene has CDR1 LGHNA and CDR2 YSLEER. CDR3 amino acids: CASSRGAGGRTGELFF. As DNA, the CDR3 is TGCGCCAGCAGCCGTGGAGCGGGAGGGCGCACCGGGGAGCTGTTTTTT.

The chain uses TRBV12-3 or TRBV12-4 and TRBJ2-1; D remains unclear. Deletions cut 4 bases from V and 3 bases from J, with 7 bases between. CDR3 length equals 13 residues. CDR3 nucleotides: TGTGCCAGCAGTTCACCCGTCTACAATGAGCAGTTCTTC. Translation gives CASSSPVYNEQFF.

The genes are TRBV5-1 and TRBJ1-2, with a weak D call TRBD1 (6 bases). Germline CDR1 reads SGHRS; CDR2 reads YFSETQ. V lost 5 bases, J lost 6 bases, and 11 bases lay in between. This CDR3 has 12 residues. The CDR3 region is CASSWDIDGYTF. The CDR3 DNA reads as TGCGCCAGCAGTTGGGACATTGATGGCTACACCTTC.

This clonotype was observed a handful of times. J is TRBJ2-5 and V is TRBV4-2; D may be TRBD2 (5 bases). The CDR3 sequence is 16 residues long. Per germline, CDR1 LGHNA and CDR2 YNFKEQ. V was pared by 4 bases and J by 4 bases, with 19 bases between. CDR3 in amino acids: CASSPTWAGKGETQYF. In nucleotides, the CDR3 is TGTGCCAGCAGCCCCACCTGGGCGGGTAAGGGAGAGACCCAGTACTTC.

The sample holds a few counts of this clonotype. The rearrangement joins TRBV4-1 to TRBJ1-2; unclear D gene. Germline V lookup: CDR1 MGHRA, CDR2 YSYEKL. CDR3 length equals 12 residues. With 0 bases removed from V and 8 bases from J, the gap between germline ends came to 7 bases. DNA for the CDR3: TGCGCCAGCAGCCAAGATGGACTAGGCTACACCTTC. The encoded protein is CASSQDGLGYTF.

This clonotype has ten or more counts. The CDR3 bases are TGTGCCATCAGTGAGTCACAGGATTTGAACACTGAAGCTTTCTTT. Translated: CAISESQDLNTEAFF. The J gene is TRBJ1-1, the V gene TRBV10-3, with TRBD1 as a possible D gene (5 bases). Trimming removed 0 bases at V and 0 bases at J, with 8 bases between. Germline lookup yields CDR1 ENHRY and CDR2 SYGVKD. The CDR3 contains 15 residues.

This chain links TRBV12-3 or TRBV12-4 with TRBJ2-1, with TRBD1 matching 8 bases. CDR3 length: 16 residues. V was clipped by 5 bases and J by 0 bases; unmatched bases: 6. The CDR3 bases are TGTGCCAGCAGTACGGACAGGGCAAGCTCCTACAATGAGCAGTTCTTC. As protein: CASSTDRASSYNEQFF.

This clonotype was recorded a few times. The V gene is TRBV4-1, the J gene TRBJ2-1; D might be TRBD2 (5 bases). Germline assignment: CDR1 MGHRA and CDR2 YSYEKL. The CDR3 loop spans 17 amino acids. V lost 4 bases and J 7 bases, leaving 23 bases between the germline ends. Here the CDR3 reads CASSPLLGKLVENEQFF. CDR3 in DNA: TGCGCCAGCAGCCCTCTTTTAGGAAAACTAGTCGAGAATGAGCAGTTCTTC.

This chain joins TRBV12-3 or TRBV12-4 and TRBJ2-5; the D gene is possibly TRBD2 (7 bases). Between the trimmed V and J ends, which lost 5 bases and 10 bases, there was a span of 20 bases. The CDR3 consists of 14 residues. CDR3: CASSRVGGPFDQYF. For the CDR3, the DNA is TGTGCCAGCAGTAGGGTCGGGGGGCCGTTTGACCAGTACTTC.

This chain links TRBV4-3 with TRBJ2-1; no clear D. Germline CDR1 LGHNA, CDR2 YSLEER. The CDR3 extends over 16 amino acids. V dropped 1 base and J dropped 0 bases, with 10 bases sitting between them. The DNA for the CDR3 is TGCGCCAGCAGCCAAGTGGTCGGCCTCTCCTACAATGAGCAGTTCTTC. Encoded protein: CASSQVVGLSYNEQFF.

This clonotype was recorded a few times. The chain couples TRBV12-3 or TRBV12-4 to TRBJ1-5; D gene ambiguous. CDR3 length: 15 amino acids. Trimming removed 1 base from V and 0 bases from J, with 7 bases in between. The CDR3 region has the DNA TGTGCCAGCAGTTTAGTGGAGTATAGCAATCAGCCCCAGCATTTT. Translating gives CASSLVEYSNQPQHF.

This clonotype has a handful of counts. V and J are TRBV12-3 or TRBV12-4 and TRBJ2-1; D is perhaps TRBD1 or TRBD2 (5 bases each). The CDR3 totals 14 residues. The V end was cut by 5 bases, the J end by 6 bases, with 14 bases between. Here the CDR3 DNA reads TGTGCCAGCAGTCTCGGGACCCCCCGCAATGAGCAGTTCTTC. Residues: CASSLGTPRNEQFF.

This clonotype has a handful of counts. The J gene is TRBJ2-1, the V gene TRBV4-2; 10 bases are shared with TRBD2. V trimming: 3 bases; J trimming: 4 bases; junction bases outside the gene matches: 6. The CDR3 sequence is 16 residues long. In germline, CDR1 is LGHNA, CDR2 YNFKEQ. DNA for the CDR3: TGTGCCAGCAGCCACGAGTCTAGCGGGGGTTACAATGAGCAGTTCTTC. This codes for CASSHESSGGYNEQFF.

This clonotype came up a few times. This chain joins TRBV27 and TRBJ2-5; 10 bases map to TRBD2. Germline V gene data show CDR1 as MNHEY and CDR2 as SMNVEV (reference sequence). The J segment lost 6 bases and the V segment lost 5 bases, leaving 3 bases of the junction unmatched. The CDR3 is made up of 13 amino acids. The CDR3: CASSKREGKTQYF. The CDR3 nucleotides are TGTGCCAGCAGTAAGCGGGAGGGGAAGACCCAGTACTTC.

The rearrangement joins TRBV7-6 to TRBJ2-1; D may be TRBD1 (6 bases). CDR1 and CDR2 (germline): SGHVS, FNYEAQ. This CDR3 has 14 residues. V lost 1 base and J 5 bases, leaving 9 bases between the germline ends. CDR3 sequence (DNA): TGTGCCAGCAGCTTAGGCCCAGGGGACAATGAGCAGTTCTTC. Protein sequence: CASSLGPGDNEQFF.

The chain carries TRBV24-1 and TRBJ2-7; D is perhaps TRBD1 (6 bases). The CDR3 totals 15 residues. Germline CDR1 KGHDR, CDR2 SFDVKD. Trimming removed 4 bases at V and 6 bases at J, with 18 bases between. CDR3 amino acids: CATSDLKGGVGEQYF. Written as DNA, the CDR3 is TGTGCCACCAGTGACCTCAAAGGGGGTGTGGGCGAGCAGTACTTC.